This T cell receptor beta chain is drawn from a study of T cell responses to AZD1222 COVID-19 vaccine. Across the study: Pooling of second doses given at about 4 or about 12 weeks was done. General observations from the study: Repertoire collection took place solely once the T cell response had peaked.

The method was immunoSEQ multiplex PCR; TCRdb's version includes in-frame clones alone and lacks a portion of them. Among some 88,000 clones, just over 90% were seen once, and the ten largest hold roughly 4.9%. Note on this clone: Its antigen remains unknown.

The junction had 4 bases not matched to a gene; V was cut back by 6 bases and J by 2 bases. The CDR3 contains 15 residues. CDR1 is MDHEN, CDR2 SYDVKM, per germline. This receptor was obtained from an adult in good health. This specimen was peripheral blood, taken on day 0 of AZD1222 vaccination. The V call is TRBV28, the J call TRBJ2-2; 9 nucleotides match TRBD2. CDR3 sequence reads: CASRVAGVNTGELFF. The DNA for the CDR3 is TGTGCCAGCAGGGTAGCGGGAGTCAACACCGGGGAGCTGTTTTTT.